In this sample, the clone carrying this T cell receptor beta chain turned up many times. It may be a read error: a sequence one base away is much more abundant. No patient received treatment before thyroid surgery. This entry belongs to a study of metastatic and nonmetastatic thyroid tumors. TCRdb re-called the PCR reads with MiXCR. The data contain 12,000 or so clones, roughly 33% of them singletons. Per germline, CDR1 SGHRS and CDR2 YFSETQ. Trimming cost V 0 bases and J 8 bases, with 14 bases left between them. The CDR3 totals 15 residues. The receptor's source is a female donor with papillary thyroid cancer or a benign thyroid nodule (not recorded which). Some clones in this sample may be carry-over from other donors' samples. Material for sequencing was tumor tissue. V and J are TRBV5-1 and TRBJ1-4; TRBD1 might be the D (5 bases). CDR3 sequence: CASSLEGRPGEKLFF. DNA of the CDR3: TGCGCCAGCAGCTTGGAAGGACGCCCAGGGGAAAAACTGTTTTTT.